Listed below are T cell receptor beta chains from one sample, sequenced in a study of T cell responses to AZD1222 COVID-19 vaccine. Assay: immunoSEQ multiplex PCR; the TCRdb copy retains only in-frame clones and omits some. The sample holds about 50,000 clones; roughly 85% are singletons and the top ten take approximately 19%. Material: peripheral blood, obtained on day 0 of MenACWY control vaccination. The receptors originated from an adult in good health. Both conserved end residues are part of each CDR3. A D gene is named only where the DNA matches it firmly. For some rows the clone size is stated as once, few or many, or as a class when expanded; others skip it.

CDR3aa: CASSEGASGSETQYF; CDR3nt: TGTGCCAGCAGTGAGGGGGCTAGCGGGAGTGAGACCCAGTACTTC; j_gene: TRBJ2-5; v_gene: TRBV6-1; d_gene: TRBD2; abundance: -
CDR3aa: CASSWGQGEQYF; CDR3nt: TGTGCCAGCAGCTGGGGACAGGGAGAGCAGTACTTC; j_gene: TRBJ2-7; v_gene: TRBV7-9; d_gene: TRBD1; abundance: -
CDR3aa: CSVDGGNYGYTF; CDR3nt: TGCAGCGTTGACGGGGGTAACTATGGCTACACCTTC; j_gene: TRBJ1-2; v_gene: TRBV29-1; d_gene: -; abundance: -
CDR3aa: CASSYSTRQGESYTF; CDR3nt: TGTGCCAGCAGTTACTCCACCAGGCAGGGTGAGAGCTACACCTTC; j_gene: TRBJ1-2; v_gene: TRBV6-5; d_gene: -; abundance: -
CDR3aa: CASRPGTGGGHEQYF; CDR3nt: TGTGCCAGCAGACCAGGGACAGGGGGAGGCCACGAGCAGTACTTC; j_gene: TRBJ2-7; v_gene: TRBV28; d_gene: TRBD1; abundance: once
CDR3aa: CASSLGRVNTEAFF; CDR3nt: TGTGCCAGCAGTCTCGGACGGGTAAACACTGAAGCTTTCTTT; j_gene: TRBJ1-1; v_gene: TRBV6-2/TRBV6-3; d_gene: -; abundance: -
CDR3aa: CASSLGGTDTQYF; CDR3nt: TGTGCCAGCAGCTTGGGAGGCACAGATACGCAGTATTTT; j_gene: TRBJ2-3; v_gene: TRBV7-8; d_gene: -; abundance: -
CDR3aa: CASSQWPSGARNTGELFF; CDR3nt: TGTGCCAGCAGCCAATGGCCTAGCGGGGCGCGGAACACCGGGGAGCTGTTTTTT; j_gene: TRBJ2-2; v_gene: TRBV3-1/TRBV3-2; d_gene: TRBD2; abundance: -
CDR3aa: CASSLVAGAVGETQYF; CDR3nt: TGTGCCAGCAGTTTAGTAGCGGGAGCCGTGGGGGAGACCCAGTACTTC; j_gene: TRBJ2-5; v_gene: TRBV27; d_gene: TRBD2; abundance: -
CDR3aa: CASSQVAGVEQYF; CDR3nt: TGCGCCAGCAGCCAGGTAGCGGGGGTCGAGCAGTACTTC; j_gene: TRBJ2-7; v_gene: TRBV4-1; d_gene: TRBD2; abundance: -
CDR3aa: CFRATEAFF; CDR3nt: TGTTTCAGGGCCACTGAAGCTTTCTTT; j_gene: TRBJ1-1; v_gene: TRBV6-4; d_gene: -; abundance: -
CDR3aa: CASSQISYEQYF; CDR3nt: TGTGCCAGCAGTCAGATCTCCTACGAGCAGTACTTC; j_gene: TRBJ2-7; v_gene: TRBV6-2/TRBV6-3; d_gene: -; abundance: few
CDR3aa: CASSPFGGSNQPQHF; CDR3nt: TGTGCCAGCAGCCCCTTCGGAGGTTCCAATCAGCCCCAGCATTTT; j_gene: TRBJ1-5; v_gene: TRBV4-2; d_gene: -; abundance: -
CDR3aa: CASSLVAGGYNEQFF; CDR3nt: TGTGCCAGCAGTTTAGTAGCGGGAGGATACAATGAGCAGTTCTTC; j_gene: TRBJ2-1; v_gene: TRBV27; d_gene: TRBD2; abundance: -
CDR3aa: CASSPDLSGNSFGYTF; CDR3nt: TGCGCCAGCAGCCCAGACCTCTCAGGGAATTCATTTGGCTACACCTTC; j_gene: TRBJ1-2; v_gene: TRBV4-3; d_gene: -; abundance: -
CDR3aa: CASSARLAGVSGANVLTF; CDR3nt: TGTGCCAGCAGCGCAAGACTAGCGGGAGTCTCTGGGGCCAACGTCCTGACTTTC; j_gene: TRBJ2-6; v_gene: TRBV7-6; d_gene: TRBD2; abundance: -
CDR3aa: CATSRTPDTEAFF; CDR3nt: TGTGCCACCAGCAGAACCCCGGACACTGAAGCTTTCTTT; j_gene: TRBJ1-1; v_gene: TRBV15; d_gene: -; abundance: -
CDR3aa: CASSPRGETQYF; CDR3nt: TGTGCTAGCAGCCCGAGGGGAGAGACCCAGTACTTC; j_gene: TRBJ2-5; v_gene: TRBV7-7; d_gene: -; abundance: -
CDR3aa: CATRSGLLLSGEQFF; CDR3nt: TGTGCCACCAGATCGGGACTCCTGCTTTCTGGTGAGCAGTTCTTC; j_gene: TRBJ2-1; v_gene: TRBV6-6; d_gene: -; abundance: -
CDR3aa: CASSPIQRGEQFF; CDR3nt: TGTGCCAGCAGTCCCATCCAACGCGGTGAGCAGTTCTTC; j_gene: TRBJ2-1; v_gene: TRBV28; d_gene: -; abundance: -
CDR3aa: CASSPSGRGNTGELFF; CDR3nt: TGTGCCAGCAGCCCGAGCGGGAGGGGAAACACCGGGGAGCTGTTTTTT; j_gene: TRBJ2-2; v_gene: TRBV5-6; d_gene: TRBD2; abundance: -
CDR3aa: CSVPGLRNEQFF; CDR3nt: TGCAGCGTTCCGGGACTCAGAAATGAGCAGTTCTTC; j_gene: TRBJ2-1; v_gene: TRBV29-1; d_gene: -; abundance: -
CDR3aa: CASSLPSFNEKLFF; CDR3nt: TGTGCCAGCAGCTTACCCAGCTTCAATGAAAAACTGTTTTTT; j_gene: TRBJ1-4; v_gene: TRBV13; d_gene: -; abundance: -
CDR3aa: CASSPQENTIYF; CDR3nt: TGTGCCAGCTCACCACAGGAAAACACCATATATTTT; j_gene: TRBJ1-3; v_gene: TRBV18; d_gene: -; abundance: -
CDR3aa: CASTWGRNQPQHF; CDR3nt: TGTGCCAGCACCTGGGGCAGGAATCAGCCCCAGCATTTT; j_gene: TRBJ1-5; v_gene: TRBV12-3/TRBV12-4; d_gene: -; abundance: -
CDR3aa: CASSGDIRYEQYF; CDR3nt: TGTGCCAGCAGTGGAGACATTCGCTACGAGCAGTACTTC; j_gene: TRBJ2-7; v_gene: TRBV5-6; d_gene: -; abundance: -
CDR3aa: CASSPQKQSGRGNRGKYNEQFF; CDR3nt: TGTGCCAGTAGTCCCCAAAAACAAAGCGGGAGGGGAAACCGGGGAAAATACAATGAGCAGTTCTTC; j_gene: TRBJ2-1; v_gene: TRBV19; d_gene: TRBD2; abundance: -
CDR3aa: CASSQEGRAGDEQYF; CDR3nt: TGCGCCAGCAGCCAAGAAGGGCGAGCGGGAGACGAGCAGTACTTC; j_gene: TRBJ2-7; v_gene: TRBV4-1; d_gene: TRBD2; abundance: -
CDR3aa: CASPGGRRKGLGNEQFF; CDR3nt: TGTGCCAGCCCCGGTGGGCGGCGAAAGGGCCTCGGCAATGAGCAGTTCTTC; j_gene: TRBJ2-1; v_gene: TRBV7-9; d_gene: -; abundance: -
CDR3aa: CASSSGLSETQYF; CDR3nt: TGTGCCAGCAGTTCGGGACTATCAGAGACCCAGTACTTC; j_gene: TRBJ2-5; v_gene: TRBV12-3/TRBV12-4; d_gene: TRBD2; abundance: -
CDR3aa: CASSIGPRGEQYF; CDR3nt: TGTGCCAGTAGTATCGGGCCACGCGGCGAGCAGTACTTC; j_gene: TRBJ2-7; v_gene: TRBV19; d_gene: -; abundance: -
CDR3aa: CAISSTGNTEAFF; CDR3nt: TGTGCCATCAGTTCGACGGGGAACACTGAAGCTTTCTTT; j_gene: TRBJ1-1; v_gene: TRBV10-3; d_gene: -; abundance: -
CDR3aa: CASSQQGAADTEAFF; CDR3nt: TGTGCCAGTAGTCAACAGGGGGCGGCAGACACTGAAGCTTTCTTT; j_gene: TRBJ1-1; v_gene: TRBV19; d_gene: TRBD1; abundance: -
CDR3aa: CASSEYRTGGPIDNEQFF; CDR3nt: TGTGCCAGCAGTGAATATAGAACGGGAGGGCCGATTGACAATGAGCAGTTCTTC; j_gene: TRBJ2-1; v_gene: TRBV25-1; d_gene: TRBD2; abundance: -
CDR3aa: CASSTGLAEETQYF; CDR3nt: TGTGCCAGCAGCACAGGACTAGCGGAAGAGACCCAGTACTTC; j_gene: TRBJ2-5; v_gene: TRBV13; d_gene: TRBD2; abundance: -
CDR3aa: CASSVTGSGANVLTF; CDR3nt: TGTGCCAGCAGCGTTACAGGGTCTGGGGCCAACGTCCTGACTTTC; j_gene: TRBJ2-6; v_gene: TRBV9; d_gene: -; abundance: -
CDR3aa: CAWRGAGEAFF; CDR3nt: TGTGCCTGGAGAGGGGCAGGTGAAGCTTTCTTT; j_gene: TRBJ1-1; v_gene: TRBV30; d_gene: -; abundance: -
CDR3aa: CSVVPGNTEAFF; CDR3nt: TGCAGCGTTGTGCCAGGGAACACTGAAGCTTTCTTT; j_gene: TRBJ1-1; v_gene: TRBV29-1; d_gene: -; abundance: -